This TCR beta chain emerged from a study of cytomegalovirus exposure and HLA in healthy donors. The donors formed part of the roughly 120-subject validation cohort, distinct from the roughly 700-subject first cohort. Turning to this clone: Its antigen is undetermined.

Findings of the study overall: CMV antigen specificity was confirmed in vitro for a few CMV-associated chains.

The CDR3 is 14 amino acids. V lost 2 bases and J lost 4; bases outside the gene matches: 3. Germline V gives CDR1 SNHLY, CDR2 FYNNEI. Profiling relied on immunoSEQ multiplex PCR, and the TCRdb table lists in-frame clones only, not all of them. Of roughly 140,000 clones listed, around 84% were seen once; the top ten hold approximately 8.7%. The specimen sequenced was PBMCs. The chain has TRBV2 and TRBJ2-5; 8 nucleotides align to TRBD1. This TCR was sampled from a man in his late teens or twenties in good health and CMV-seropositive. The CDR3 sequence is CASSEWTGRETQYF. In DNA form, the CDR3 reads TGTGCCAGCAGTGAATGGACAGGGAGAGAGACCCAGTACTTC.